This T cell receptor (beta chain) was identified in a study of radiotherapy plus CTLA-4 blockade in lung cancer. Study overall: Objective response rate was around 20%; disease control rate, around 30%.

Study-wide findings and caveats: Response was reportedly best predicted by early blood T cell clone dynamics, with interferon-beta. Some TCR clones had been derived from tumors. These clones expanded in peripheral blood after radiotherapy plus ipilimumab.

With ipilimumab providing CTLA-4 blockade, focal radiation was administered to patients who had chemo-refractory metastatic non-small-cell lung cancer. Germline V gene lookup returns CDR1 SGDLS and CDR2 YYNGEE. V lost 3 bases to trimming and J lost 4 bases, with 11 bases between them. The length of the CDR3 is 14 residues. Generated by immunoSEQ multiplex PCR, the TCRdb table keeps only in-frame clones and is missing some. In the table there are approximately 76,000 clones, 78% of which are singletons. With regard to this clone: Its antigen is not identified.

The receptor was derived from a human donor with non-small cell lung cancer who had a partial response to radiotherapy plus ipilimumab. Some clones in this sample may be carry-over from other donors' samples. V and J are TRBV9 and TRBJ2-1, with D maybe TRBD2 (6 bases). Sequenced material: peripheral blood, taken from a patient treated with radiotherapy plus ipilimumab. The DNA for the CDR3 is TGTGCCAGCAGCGCCGGGACTTCATACAATGAGCAGTTCTTC. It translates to CASSAGTSYNEQFF. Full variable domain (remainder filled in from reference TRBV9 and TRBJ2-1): DSGVTQTPKHLITATGQRVTLRCSPRSGDLSVYWYQQSLDQGLQFLIQYYNGEERAKGNILERFSAQQFPDLHSELNLSSLELGDSALYFCASSAGTSYNEQFFGPGTRLTVL.